One sample yielded the 30 T cell receptor beta chains listed below, sequenced in a study of CD8+CD57+ T cells in acquired aplastic anemia. Patients sequenced had flow cytometry evidence of CD8+CD57+ cell expansion. CDR3 and TCR beta VDJ profiling relied on a genomic DNA template. Each CDR3 protein gets one entry after TCRdb re-called the reads with MiXCR. This table has 200,000 to 250,000 distinct CDR3 sequences, about 60% appearing once. The sample consisted of sorted CD4+, CD8+, or CD8+CD57+ T cells (not recorded which) from PBMCs. Every receptor here comes from a human donor with aplastic anemia.

There are a few counts of this clonotype. The chain couples TRBV7-9 to TRBJ2-1, with 8 positions matching TRBD2. Germline CDR1 SEHNR, CDR2 FQNEAQ (reference sequence). V trimming: 1 base; J trimming: 5 bases; junction bases outside the gene matches: 4. CDR3 length equals 15 residues. The DNA of the CDR3 is TGTGCCAGCAGCTTAGGAGCGGGAGTGCACAATGAGCAGTTCTTC. Amino acids: CASSLGAGVHNEQFF.

The J gene is TRBJ2-7, the V gene TRBV19; perhaps TRBD2 as D (7 bases). Germline assignment: CDR1 LNHDA and CDR2 SQIVND (reference sequence). V was clipped by 2 bases and J by 3 bases, with 20 bases between them. The CDR3 has 17 residues. The CDR3 loop is CASSIKGGGGEHYEQYF. As DNA, the CDR3 is TGTGCCAGTAGTATAAAGGGAGGGGGGGGCGAGCACTACGAGCAGTACTTC. Supplemented by reference TRBV19 and TRBJ2-7, the full variable domain reads DGGITQSPKYLFRKEGQNVTLSCEQNLNHDAMYWYRQDPGQGLRLIYYSQIVNDFQKGDIAEGYSVSREKKESFPLTVTSAQKNPTAFYLCASSIKGGGGEHYEQYFGPGTRLTVT.

As for this clonotype: Possible read error: a much larger clone is one base away. The genes are TRBV9 and TRBJ2-1; 14 bases map to TRBD2. The CDR3 loop spans 19 amino acids. Germline CDR1 is SGDLS and CDR2 is YYNGEE. V dropped 0 bases and J dropped 0; count of bases not matched to a gene: 5. CDR3 sequence: CASSVAGLAGAASYNEQFF. CDR3 bases: TGTGCCAGCAGCGTAGCGGGACTAGCGGGAGCCGCCTCCTACAATGAGCAGTTCTTC. Full variable domain (missing parts from reference TRBV9 and TRBJ2-1): DSGVTQTPKHLITATGQRVTLRCSPRSGDLSVYWYQQSLDQGLQFLIQYYNGEERAKGNILERFSAQQFPDLHSELNLSSLELGDSALYFCASSVAGLAGAASYNEQFFGPGTRLTVL.

This clonotype was observed once. This chain connects TRBV29-1 to TRBJ2-7; 7 bases line up with TRBD2. The junction had 12 bases not matched to a gene; V was cut back by 3 bases and J by 4 bases. Germline lookup yields CDR1 SQVTM and CDR2 ANQGSEA. The CDR3 consists of 15 residues. This CDR3 is CSVDGSGGGRYEQYF. CDR3 DNA: TGCAGCGTTGATGGCTCTGGCGGGGGAAGGTACGAGCAGTACTTC.

The V and J genes are TRBV7-9 and TRBJ1-4, with 7 bases matching TRBD1. Looked up from germline, CDR1 is SEHNR and CDR2 is FQNEAQ (reference sequence). The CDR3 loop spans 15 amino acids. V trimming: 3 bases; J trimming: 6 bases; junction bases outside the gene matches: 7. CDR3 nucleotides: TGTGCCAGCAGCTTTACCGGGACAGCGGATGAAAAACTGTTTTTT. Amino acid sequence: CASSFTGTADEKLFF.

The genes are TRBV7-3 and TRBJ1-1; D is uncertain. This CDR3 comprises 13 residues. The V and J ends lost 5 bases and 0 bases respectively, with 7 bases between them. The germline gives CDR1 SGHTA, CDR2 FQGTGA. CDR3 nucleotides: TGTGCCAGCAGCCTCCATATGAACACTGAAGCTTTCTTT. Translation gives CASSLHMNTEAFF.

This chain joins TRBV20-1 and TRBJ1-2; 7 positions match TRBD1. The CDR3 spans 12 residues. Per the germline V gene, CDR1 is DFQATT and CDR2 is SNEGSKA (reference sequence). CDR3 residues: CSSRLQGYGYTF. Here the CDR3 DNA reads TGCAGCTCGCGACTACAGGGGTATGGCTACACCTTC.

The chain employs TRBV24-1 and TRBJ2-1; weak D call: TRBD2 (5 bases). The CDR3 loop spans 16 amino acids. Per germline, CDR1 KGHDR and CDR2 SFDVKD. The V gene lost 5 bases and the J gene lost 4 bases, with 17 bases spanning the gap. Here the CDR3 DNA reads TGTGCCACCAGTGGCCCAACTAGGTCTGCATACAATGAGCAGTTCTTC. Protein sequence: CATSGPTRSAYNEQFF.

The rearrangement links TRBV2 to TRBJ1-5; perhaps TRBD1 as D (5 bases). The CDR3 has 12 residues. Trimming took off 6 bases at V and 11 bases at J, with 14 bases between the two ends. Germline V gives CDR1 SNHLY, CDR2 FYNNEI. The CDR3 nucleotides are TGTGCCAGCAGGGGGGAGATAAGGACCCAGCATTTT. This translates into CASRGEIRTQHF.

The chain combines TRBV5-1 with TRBJ1-1, with no clear D. This CDR3 contains 13 residues. Germline values: CDR1 SGHRS, CDR2 YFSETQ. Deletions cut 10 bases from V and 4 bases from J, with 17 bases between. The CDR3 spells CASSPGMGTEAFF. CDR3 DNA sequence: TGCGCCTCCTCCCCCGGGATGGGCACTGAAGCTTTCTTT.

The gene calls are TRBV3-1 and TRBJ2-5; 7 nucleotides line up with TRBD2. Germline V gives CDR1 LGHDT, CDR2 YNNKEL (reference sequence). Trimming took 3 bases from V and 6 from J; bases not matched to a gene: 4. This CDR3 is built from 13 residues. CDR3 DNA sequence: TGTGCCAGCAGCCAGGGGAGGGGCCAGACCCAGTACTTC. This encodes CASSQGRGQTQYF.

The chain carries TRBV12-3 or TRBV12-4 and TRBJ2-7; the D gene could be TRBD1 or TRBD2 (6 bases each). There are 15 residues in the CDR3. V lost 3 bases and J 5 bases, leaving 17 bases between the germline ends. CDR3 residues: CASSFSGAQTDEQYF. Written as DNA, the CDR3 is TGTGCCAGCAGTTTTTCGGGGGCGCAGACCGACGAGCAGTACTTC.

V usage is TRBV7-9 and J usage is TRBJ2-7, with D perhaps TRBD1 (6 bases). CDR3 length equals 16 residues. Trimming pared 5 bases from V and 3 bases from J, leaving 20 bases between. Germline CDR1 reads SEHNR; CDR2 reads FQNEAQ (reference sequence). The CDR3 bases are TGTGCCAGCAGCCCCCCCTCCGCCGGGACAATCTACGAGCAGTACTTC. It is translated as CASSPPSAGTIYEQYF.

The gene calls are TRBV5-6 and TRBJ2-3; D remains ambiguous. The CDR3 runs to 14 residues. CDR1 is SGHDT, CDR2 YYEEEE, per germline. The V and J ends lost 4 bases and 0 bases respectively, with 9 bases between them. In nucleotides, the CDR3 is TGTGCCAGCAGCACGCGATCTAGCACAGATACGCAGTATTTT. This translates into CASSTRSSTDTQYF.

The chain links TRBV19 to TRBJ1-1, with D unclear. The V gene lost 5 bases and the J gene lost 4 bases, with 8 bases spanning the gap. CDR1 and CDR2 (germline): LNHDA, SQIVND (reference sequence). This CDR3 is built from 12 residues. CDR3 amino acids: CASSAYGTEAFF. The CDR3 DNA reads as TGTGCCAGTAGTGCATATGGCACTGAAGCTTTCTTT. The full variable domain, rest sourced from reference TRBV19 and TRBJ1-1, is DGGITQSPKYLFRKEGQNVTLSCEQNLNHDAMYWYRQDPGQGLRLIYYSQIVNDFQKGDIAEGYSVSREKKESFPLTVTSAQKNPTAFYLCASSAYGTEAFFGQGTRLTVV.

The chain's CDR3 is CATSSVFLGEQFF. The CDR3 region has the DNA TGTGCCACCAGCAGTGTATTCCTCGGTGAGCAGTTCTTC. This rearrangement joins TRBV15 to TRBJ2-1; D is undetermined. Germline V gene lookup returns CDR1 LNHNV and CDR2 YYDKDF (reference sequence). V lost 3 bases and J 9 bases, leaving 12 bases between the germline ends. The CDR3 spans 13 residues.

V is TRBV19 and J is TRBJ2-2; TRBD2 might be the D (5 bases). V lost 5 bases and J lost 6, with 13 bases in between. The germline gives CDR1 LNHDA, CDR2 SQIVND (reference sequence). The CDR3 spans 14 residues. DNA of the CDR3: TGTGCCAGTAGTGAGGGCCTTGGTCCCGGGGAGCTGTTTTTT. Its translation is CASSEGLGPGELFF.

V usage is TRBV11-2 and J usage is TRBJ2-1; TRBD2 aligns across 12 bases. With V trimmed by 5 bases and J by 6 bases, 5 bases remained unmatched. Germline lookup yields CDR1 SGHAT and CDR2 FQNNGV. CDR3 length: 15 amino acids. CDR3 nucleotide sequence: TGTGCCAGCAGCCCTAGCGGGGGGGCTTTCAATGAGCAGTTCTTC. The encoded protein is CASSPSGGAFNEQFF.

This chain links TRBV10-3 with TRBJ1-1; D gene ambiguous. Trimming shortened V by 3 bases and J by 0 bases, and 8 bases separated the two germline ends. This CDR3 is 14 amino acids long. Germline V gene lookup returns CDR1 ENHRY and CDR2 SYGVKD. The CDR3 nucleotides read TGTGCCATCAGTGATTGGGGAATGAACACTGAAGCTTTCTTT. Translating it yields CAISDWGMNTEAFF.

The chain joins TRBV7-6 to TRBJ1-1, with 8 positions matching TRBD1. This CDR3 comprises 13 residues. Germline V CDR1 and CDR2: SGHVS, FNYEAQ. The V gene end was trimmed by 5 bases and the J gene end by 4 bases; junction bases not matched to a gene: 3. DNA for the CDR3: TGTGCCAGCAGCCGAGGACAGGGCACTGAAGCTTTCTTT. It is translated as CASSRGQGTEAFF.

This clonotype was found a few times. The rearrangement links TRBV7-2 to TRBJ1-3; unclear D gene. This CDR3 has 14 amino acids. V was pared by 3 bases and J by 0 bases, with 6 bases between. Germline lookup yields CDR1 SGHTA and CDR2 FQGNSA. The CDR3 bases are TGTGCCAGCAGCTTCAAGAGCTCTGGAAACACCATATATTTT. Amino acids: CASSFKSSGNTIYF.

This chain's CDR3 is CSATLSQNTEAFF. The CDR3, as DNA: TGCAGTGCTACCCTCAGTCAGAACACTGAAGCTTTCTTT. The chain couples TRBV20-1 to TRBJ1-1; D remains unclear. Germline V CDR1 and CDR2: DFQATT, SNEGSKA (reference sequence). The CDR3 consists of 13 residues. V gave up 4 bases and J gave up 1 base, with 10 bases separating them.

The CDR3 nucleotides read TGTGCCAGCAGTTTATTGGCAGGGGACGAGCAGTACTTC. It is translated as CASSLLAGDEQYF. The chain has TRBV12-3 or TRBV12-4 and TRBJ2-7, with a weak D call TRBD1 (6 bases). The V gene lost 2 bases and the J gene lost 5 bases, with 10 bases spanning the gap. The CDR3 loop spans 13 amino acids.

V is TRBV19 and J is TRBJ1-6; D might be TRBD1 (5 bases). Germline V CDR1 and CDR2: LNHDA, SQIVND (reference sequence). Trimming shortened V by 2 bases and J by 10 bases, and 15 bases separated the two germline ends. The CDR3 length is 15 residues. The chain's CDR3 is CASSISGLGGSPLHF. CDR3 sequence (DNA): TGTGCCAGTAGTATATCGGGACTGGGAGGATCACCCCTCCACTTT. Using reference TRBV19 and TRBJ1-6 for the parts outside the CDR3, the full variable domain is DGGITQSPKYLFRKEGQNVTLSCEQNLNHDAMYWYRQDPGQGLRLIYYSQIVNDFQKGDIAEGYSVSREKKESFPLTVTSAQKNPTAFYLCASSISGLGGSPLHFGNGTRLTVT.

As for this clonotype: A much larger clone is a single base away; this may be a read error. The chain has TRBV7-9 and TRBJ2-1, with D unclear. In germline, CDR1 is SEHNR, CDR2 FQNEAQ (reference sequence). CDR3 length: 11 amino acids. V lost 3 bases, J lost 7 bases, and 4 bases lay in between. CDR3 in DNA: TGTGCCAGCAGCTTTAAAAATGAGCAGTTCTTC. This encodes CASSFKNEQFF. The full variable domain, completed using reference TRBV7-9 and TRBJ2-1, is DTGVSQNPRHKITKRGQNVTFRCDPISEHNRLYWYRQTLGQGPEFLTYFQNEAQLEKSRLLSDRFSAERPKGSFSTLEIQRTEQGDSAMYLCASSFKNEQFFGPGTRLTVL.

This clonotype showed up many times. This chain uses TRBV24-1 with TRBJ2-7, with 10 bases matching TRBD1. The CDR3 has 15 residues. The V gene end was trimmed by 4 bases and the J gene end by 4 bases; junction bases not matched to a gene: 6. CDR1 is KGHDR and CDR2 is SFDVKD in the germline V gene. Here the CDR3 DNA reads TGTGCCACCAGTGACTGGGACAGGGGAAGATACGAGCAGTACTTC. The encoded protein is CATSDWDRGRYEQYF.

The chain joins TRBV7-8 to TRBJ2-2; D remains ambiguous. The germline V and J ends were trimmed by 9 bases and 7 bases, with 9 bases remaining between them. Germline CDR1 and CDR2: SGHVS and FQNEAQ. The CDR3 runs to 11 residues. CDR3 loop: CASSWIGELFF. The DNA for the CDR3 is TGTGCCAGTTCCTGGATCGGGGAGCTGTTTTTT.

This clonotype was counted many times. The chain combines TRBV9 with TRBJ2-7, with 7 bases fitting TRBD1. The CDR3 sequence is 14 residues long. The trim removed 0 bases at V and 4 bases at J, leaving 4 bases unmatched. CDR1 is SGDLS and CDR2 is YYNGEE in the germline V gene. The CDR3 DNA reads TGTGCCAGCAGCGTAGCTGGGACAGCGTACGAGCAGTACTTC. Its protein is CASSVAGTAYEQYF.

CDR3 region: CASSFRGERYGYTF. The CDR3, as DNA: TGTGCCAGCAGCTTCCGGGGGGAGAGGTATGGCTACACCTTC. This rearrangement joins TRBV2 to TRBJ1-2; D may be TRBD1 (5 bases). CDR1 and CDR2 (germline): SNHLY, FYNNEI. Trimming cost V 6 bases and J 5 bases, with 16 bases left between them. CDR3 size: 14 residues.

This sequence joins TRBV5-6 and TRBJ2-5, with D perhaps being TRBD1 or TRBD2 (6 bases each). The CDR3 is 14 residues long. V lost 4 bases to trimming and J lost 1 base, with 11 bases between them. Germline assignment: CDR1 SGHDT and CDR2 YYEEEE. The CDR3 region is CASSLRDTQETQYF. CDR3 sequence (DNA): TGTGCCAGCAGCCTGCGGGACACCCAAGAGACCCAGTACTTC.